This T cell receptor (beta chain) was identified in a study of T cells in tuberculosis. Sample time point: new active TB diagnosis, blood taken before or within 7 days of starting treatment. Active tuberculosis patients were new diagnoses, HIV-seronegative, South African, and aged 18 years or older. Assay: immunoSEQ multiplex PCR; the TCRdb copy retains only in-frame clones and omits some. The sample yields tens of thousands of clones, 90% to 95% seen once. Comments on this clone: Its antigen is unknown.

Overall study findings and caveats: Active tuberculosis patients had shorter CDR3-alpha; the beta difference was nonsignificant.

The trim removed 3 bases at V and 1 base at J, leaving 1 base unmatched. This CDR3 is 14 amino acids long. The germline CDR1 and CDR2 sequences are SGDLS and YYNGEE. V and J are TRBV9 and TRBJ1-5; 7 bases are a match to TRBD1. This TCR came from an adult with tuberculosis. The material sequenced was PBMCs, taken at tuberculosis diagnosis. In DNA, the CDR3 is TGTGCCAGCAGCGGACAGGGAAGCAATCAGCCCCAGCATTTT. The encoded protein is CASSGQGSNQPQHF.